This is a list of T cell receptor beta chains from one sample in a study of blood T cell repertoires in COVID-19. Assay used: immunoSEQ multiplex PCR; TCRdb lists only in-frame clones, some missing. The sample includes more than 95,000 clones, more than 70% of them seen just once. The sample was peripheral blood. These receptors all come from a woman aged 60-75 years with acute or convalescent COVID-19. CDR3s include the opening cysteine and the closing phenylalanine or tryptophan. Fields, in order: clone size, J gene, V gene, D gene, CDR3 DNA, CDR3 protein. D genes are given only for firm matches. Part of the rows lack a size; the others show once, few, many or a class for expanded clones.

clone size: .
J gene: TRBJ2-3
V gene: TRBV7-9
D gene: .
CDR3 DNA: TGTGCCAGCAGCCTCGCGGCTGCGGGGGATACGCAGTATTTT
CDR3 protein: CASSLAAAGDTQYF

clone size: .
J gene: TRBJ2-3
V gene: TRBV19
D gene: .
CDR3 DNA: TGTGCCAGTAGTATTTCTGCGGGTGCTAGCACAGATACGCAGTATTTT
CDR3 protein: CASSISAGASTDTQYF

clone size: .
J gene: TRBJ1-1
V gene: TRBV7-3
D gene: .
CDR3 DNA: TGTGCCAGCAGCTTACATACTGCTGCAGGGGATAGGATCTTT
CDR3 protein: CASSLHTAAGDRIF

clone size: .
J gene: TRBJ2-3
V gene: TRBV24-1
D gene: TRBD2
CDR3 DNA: TGTGCCACCAGTGAACTAGGGACTACCAGCACAGATACGCAGTATTTT
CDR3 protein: CATSELGTTSTDTQYF

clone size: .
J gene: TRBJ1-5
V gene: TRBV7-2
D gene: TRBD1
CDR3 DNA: TGTGCCAGCAGCCGGGACAGGGAGCAGCCCCAGCATTTT
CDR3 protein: CASSRDREQPQHF

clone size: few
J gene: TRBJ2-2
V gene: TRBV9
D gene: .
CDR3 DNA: TGTGCCAGCAGCGTTGCCGGGACACCATTCACCGGGGAGCTGTTTTTT
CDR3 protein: CASSVAGTPFTGELFF

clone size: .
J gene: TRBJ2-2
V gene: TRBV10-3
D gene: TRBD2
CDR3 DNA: TGTGCCATCAGTGTGACTACTAGCGGGAGGGCCGTACTGGGAACCGGGGAGCTGTTTTTT
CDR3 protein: CAISVTTSGRAVLGTGELFF

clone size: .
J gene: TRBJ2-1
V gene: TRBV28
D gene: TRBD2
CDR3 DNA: TGTGCCAGCAGTTCCACTCGGCTAGCGGGCTCCTACAATGAGCAGTTCTTC
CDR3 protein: CASSSTRLAGSYNEQFF

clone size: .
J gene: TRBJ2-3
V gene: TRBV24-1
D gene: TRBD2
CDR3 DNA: TGTGCCACCAGTGCCCGGACTAGCGGGAGACCCTCCCTTGGGACAGATACGCAGTATTTT
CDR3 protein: CATSARTSGRPSLGTDTQYF

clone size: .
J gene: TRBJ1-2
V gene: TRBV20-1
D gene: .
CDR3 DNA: TGCAGTGCTTACCGGGACTATGGCTACACCTTC
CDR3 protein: CSAYRDYGYTF

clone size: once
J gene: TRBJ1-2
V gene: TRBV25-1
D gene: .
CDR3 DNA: TGTGCCAGCAGTGAAGGGGCCAGCCCCTCATATGGCTACACCTTC
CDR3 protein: CASSEGASPSYGYTF

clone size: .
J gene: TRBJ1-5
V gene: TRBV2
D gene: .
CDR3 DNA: TGTGCCAGCAGTGCGGGGTATAGCAATCAGCCCCAGCATTTT
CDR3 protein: CASSAGYSNQPQHF

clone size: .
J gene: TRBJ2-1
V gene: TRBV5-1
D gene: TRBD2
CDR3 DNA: TGCGCCAGCAGCTTGGGGGGCCGACTAGCGGGAGTCCCGAGTGAGCAGTTCTTC
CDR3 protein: CASSLGGRLAGVPSEQFF

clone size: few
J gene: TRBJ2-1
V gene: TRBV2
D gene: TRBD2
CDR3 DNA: TGTGCCAGCAGTGAACCCCCACTAGCGAATGAGCAGTTCTTC
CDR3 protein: CASSEPPLANEQFF

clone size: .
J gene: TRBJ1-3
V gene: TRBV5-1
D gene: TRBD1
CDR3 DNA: TGCGCCAGCAGCCCCCCCGGGACAGGGGGCTTAAACACCATATATTTT
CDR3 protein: CASSPPGTGGLNTIYF

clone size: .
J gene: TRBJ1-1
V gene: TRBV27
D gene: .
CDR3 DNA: TGTGCCAGCAGCCGAGTGCTACCCATGAACACTGAAGCTTTCTTT
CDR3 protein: CASSRVLPMNTEAFF

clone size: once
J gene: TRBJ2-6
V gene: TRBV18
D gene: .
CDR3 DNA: TGTGCCAGCTCACCTGCGAACGGGGTCAACGTCCTGACTTTC
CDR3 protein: CASSPANGVNVLTF

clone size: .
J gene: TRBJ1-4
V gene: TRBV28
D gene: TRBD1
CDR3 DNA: TGTGCCAGCAGTTTGGACAGGGGTGCAATCGAAAAACTGTTTTTT
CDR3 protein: CASSLDRGAIEKLFF

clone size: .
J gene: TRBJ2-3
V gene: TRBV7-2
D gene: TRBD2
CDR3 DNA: TGTGCCAGCAGCTTCACCGGGACTAGCGGGAGGAAGGGCACAGATACGCAGTATTTT
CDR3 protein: CASSFTGTSGRKGTDTQYF

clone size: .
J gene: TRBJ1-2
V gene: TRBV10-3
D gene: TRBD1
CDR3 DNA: TGTGCCATCAGTAGCGAGGGGGCGAGCTATGGCTACACCTTC
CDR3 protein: CAISSEGASYGYTF